The clone carrying this T cell receptor beta chain was recorded only once. The CDR3 runs to 19 residues. These data originate in a study of T cell responses to AZD1222 COVID-19 vaccine. Sequenced by immunoSEQ multiplex PCR; TCRdb stores in-frame clones only, minus some. The sample has more than 95,000 clones, around 88% seen once. The gene calls are TRBV21-1 and TRBJ1-2; the D segment call TRBD1 is taken from the table without a DNA check. TRBV21-1 is marked as a pseudogene. The sample in question was peripheral blood, obtained 28 days after the second AZD1222 dose. The sequence was collected from an adult who received the AZD1222 COVID-19 vaccine. The CDR3 DNA reads TGTGCCAGCAGCAAAGCGGATTCGATTCGAGGCAGGGGAGTCCATGGCTACACCTTC. It is translated as CASSKADSIRGRGVHGYTF.